This T cell receptor beta chain stems from a study of blood T cells in healthy people across ages. Combining a sample-barcoded 5' primer with a J-beta primer mix, a second PCR ran for roughly 7 to 11 cycles. Every cDNA was tagged by a template-switch adaptor with 12 random nucleotides. TCRdb itself ran the 5' RACE reads through MiXCR, one entry per CDR3 protein. Of 1.5 million to 2 million distinct CDR3 sequences listed, roughly 50% are singletons. The people who gave samples were healthy Caucasians from Russia, aged roughly 6 to 90. The TCR comes from a woman aged 40 to 50 in good health. Sequenced material: blood.

The CDR3 protein is CASSERGGRIYNEQFF. CDR3 DNA sequence: TGTGCCAGCAGTGAAAGGGGGGGGCGGATTTACAATGAGCAGTTCTTC. The gene calls are TRBV6-1 and TRBJ2-1; D is perhaps TRBD2 (7 bases). This CDR3 is built from 16 residues. Germline V lookup: CDR1 MNHNS, CDR2 SASEGT. The ends were cut back, 2 bases at V and 4 bases at J, with 15 bases in the middle.